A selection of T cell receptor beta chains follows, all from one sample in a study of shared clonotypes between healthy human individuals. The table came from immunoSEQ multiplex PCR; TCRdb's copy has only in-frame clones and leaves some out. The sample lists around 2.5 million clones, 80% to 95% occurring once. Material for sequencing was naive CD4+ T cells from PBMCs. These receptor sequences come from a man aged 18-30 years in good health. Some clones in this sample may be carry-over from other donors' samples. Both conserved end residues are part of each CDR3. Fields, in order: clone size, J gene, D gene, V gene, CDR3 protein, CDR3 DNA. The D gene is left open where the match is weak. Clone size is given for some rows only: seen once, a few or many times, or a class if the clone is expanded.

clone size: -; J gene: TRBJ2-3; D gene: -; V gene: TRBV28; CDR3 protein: CASSFEGRGGTDTQYF; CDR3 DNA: TGTGCCAGCAGTTTTGAGGGTAGGGGCGGCACAGATACGCAGTATTTT
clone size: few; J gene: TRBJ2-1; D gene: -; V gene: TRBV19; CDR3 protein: CASGGETMYNEQFF; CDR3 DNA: TGTGCCAGTGGTGGAGAGACAATGTACAATGAGCAGTTCTTC
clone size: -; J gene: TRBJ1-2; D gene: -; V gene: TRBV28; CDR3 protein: CASSLGPRTAFTF; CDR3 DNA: TGTGCCAGCAGTTTAGGCCCCCGGACAGCTTTCACCTTC
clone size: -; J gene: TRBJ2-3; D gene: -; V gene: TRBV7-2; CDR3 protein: CASSLTSDSSTDTQYF; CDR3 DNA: TGTGCCAGCAGCCTTACTTCGGATTCTAGCACAGATACGCAGTATTTT
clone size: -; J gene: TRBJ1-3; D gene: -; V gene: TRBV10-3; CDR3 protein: CAISEWRNTIYF; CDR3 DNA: TGTGCCATCAGTGAGTGGAGAAACACCATATATTTT
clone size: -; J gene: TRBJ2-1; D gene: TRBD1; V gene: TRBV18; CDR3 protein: CASSPRTGEVEQFF; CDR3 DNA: TGTGCCAGCTCACCAAGGACAGGGGAGGTCGAGCAGTTCTTC
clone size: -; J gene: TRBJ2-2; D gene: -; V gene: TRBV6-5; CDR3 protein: CASSFERNTGELFF; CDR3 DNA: TGTGCCAGCAGTTTTGAACGGAACACCGGGGAGCTGTTTTTT
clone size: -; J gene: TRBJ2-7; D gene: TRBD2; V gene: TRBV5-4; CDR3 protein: CASSLGAGRGYEQYF; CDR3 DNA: TGTGCCAGCAGCTTGGGAGCGGGACGAGGTTACGAGCAGTACTTC
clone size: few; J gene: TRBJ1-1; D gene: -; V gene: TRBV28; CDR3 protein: CASRSQGGGTEAFF; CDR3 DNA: TGTGCCAGCAGATCACAGGGTGGTGGCACTGAAGCTTTCTTT
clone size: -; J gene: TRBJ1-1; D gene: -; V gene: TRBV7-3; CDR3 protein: CASSSTLGVTEAFF; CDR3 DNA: TGTGCCAGCAGCTCCACGCTGGGGGTAACTGAAGCTTTCTTT
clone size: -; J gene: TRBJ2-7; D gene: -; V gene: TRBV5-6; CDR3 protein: CASSPGPFREQYF; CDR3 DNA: TGTGCCAGCAGCCCGGGCCCATTTCGGGAGCAGTACTTC
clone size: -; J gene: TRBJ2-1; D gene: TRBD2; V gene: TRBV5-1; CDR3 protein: CASTPVSGVLHEQFF; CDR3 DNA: TGCGCCAGCACCCCAGTTAGCGGGGTTTTACATGAGCAGTTCTTC
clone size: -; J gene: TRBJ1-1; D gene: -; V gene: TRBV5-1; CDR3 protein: CASSEGQNTEAFF; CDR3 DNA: TGCGCCAGCAGCGAGGGACAGAACACTGAAGCTTTCTTT
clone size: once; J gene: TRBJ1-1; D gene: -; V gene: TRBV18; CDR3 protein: CASSRSLDTEAFF; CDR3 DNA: TGTGCCAGCTCACGGTCGTTAGACACTGAAGCTTTCTTT
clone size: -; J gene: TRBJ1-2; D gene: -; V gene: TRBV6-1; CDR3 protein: CASSPVTPSGYTF; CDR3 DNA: TGTGCCAGCAGCCCCGTGACCCCAAGTGGCTACACCTTC
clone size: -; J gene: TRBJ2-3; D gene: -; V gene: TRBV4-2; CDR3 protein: CASSQEIRGSQDTQYF; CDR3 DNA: TGTGCCAGCAGCCAAGAGATTAGGGGGAGTCAGGATACGCAGTATTTT
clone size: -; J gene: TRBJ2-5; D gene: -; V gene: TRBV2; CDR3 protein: CASSVTETQYF; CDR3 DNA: TGTGCCAGCAGTGTAACAGAGACCCAGTACTTC
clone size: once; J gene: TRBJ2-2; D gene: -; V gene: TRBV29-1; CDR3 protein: CSVQTRLGRELFF; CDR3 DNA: TGCAGCGTCCAAACCCGGCTCGGACGGGAGCTGTTTTTT
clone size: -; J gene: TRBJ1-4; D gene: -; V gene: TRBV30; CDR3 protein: CAWSVRAGRKNEKLFF; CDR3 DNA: TGTGCCTGGAGTGTACGGGCAGGCCGAAAAAATGAAAAACTGTTTTTT
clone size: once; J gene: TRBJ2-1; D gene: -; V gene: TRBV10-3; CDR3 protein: CAIRRDPSGTYNEQFF; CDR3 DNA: TGTGCCATCAGAAGGGACCCGAGCGGAACCTACAATGAGCAGTTCTTC
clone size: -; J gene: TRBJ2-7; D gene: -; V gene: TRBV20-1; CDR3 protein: CSGQGKYEQYF; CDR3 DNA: TGCAGTGGGCAGGGGAAGTACGAGCAGTACTTC
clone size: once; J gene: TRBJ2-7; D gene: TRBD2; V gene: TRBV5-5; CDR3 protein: CASSPRLAGEGEQYF; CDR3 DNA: TGTGCCAGCAGTCCGAGACTAGCGGGAGAAGGCGAGCAGTACTTC
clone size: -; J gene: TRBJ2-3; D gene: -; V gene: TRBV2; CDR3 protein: CATTSGLTSGTDTQYF; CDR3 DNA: TGTGCCACCACCTCGGGACTCACCTCGGGCACAGATACGCAGTATTTT
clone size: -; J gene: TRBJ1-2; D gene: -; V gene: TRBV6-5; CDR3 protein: CASSFSPSTRYGYTF; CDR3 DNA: TGTGCCAGCAGTTTTTCTCCAAGCACGAGATATGGCTACACCTTC
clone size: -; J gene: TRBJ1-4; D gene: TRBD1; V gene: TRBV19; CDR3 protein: CASSTRQGGEKLFF; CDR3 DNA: TGTGCCAGTAGTACCCGACAGGGCGGCGAAAAACTGTTTTTT
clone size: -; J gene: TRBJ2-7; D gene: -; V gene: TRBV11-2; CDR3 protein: CASSLVRGDYEQYF; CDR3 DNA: TGTGCCAGCAGCTTAGTCAGAGGGGACTACGAGCAGTACTTC
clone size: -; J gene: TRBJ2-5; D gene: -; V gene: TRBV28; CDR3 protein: CASRPPKIRAQYF; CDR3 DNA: TGTGCCAGCAGACCACCGAAAATCAGGGCCCAGTACTTC
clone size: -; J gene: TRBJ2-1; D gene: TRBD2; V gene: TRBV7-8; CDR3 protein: CASSFPGTRSNEQFF; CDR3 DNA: TGTGCCAGCAGCTTCCCCGGGACTAGAAGCAATGAGCAGTTCTTC
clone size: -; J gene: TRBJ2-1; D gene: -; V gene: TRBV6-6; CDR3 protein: CASSYLSGAMNEQFF; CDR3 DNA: TGTGCCAGCAGTTACTTATCGGGAGCGATGAATGAGCAGTTCTTC
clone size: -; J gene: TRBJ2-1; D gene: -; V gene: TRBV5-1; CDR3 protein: CASSFTPKQGPTGRTEQFF; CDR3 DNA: TGCGCCAGCAGCTTCACCCCAAAACAGGGCCCTACAGGACGTACTGAGCAGTTCTTC
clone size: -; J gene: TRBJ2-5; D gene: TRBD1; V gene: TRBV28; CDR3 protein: CASSLWGQVIQETQYF; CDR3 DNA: TGTGCCAGCAGTTTGTGGGGACAGGTTATACAAGAGACCCAGTACTTC
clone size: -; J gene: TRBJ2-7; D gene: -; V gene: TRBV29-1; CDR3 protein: CSVGAYSYEQYF; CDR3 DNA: TGCAGCGTTGGGGCATACTCCTACGAGCAGTACTTC
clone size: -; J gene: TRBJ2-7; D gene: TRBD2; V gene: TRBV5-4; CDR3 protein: CASSPGGASGSYEQYF; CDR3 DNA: TGTGCCAGCAGCCCGGGGGGGGCTAGCGGGAGTTACGAGCAGTACTTC
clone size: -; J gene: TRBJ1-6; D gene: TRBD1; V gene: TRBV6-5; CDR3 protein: CASRNRGSQGSPLHF; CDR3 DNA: TGTGCCAGCAGAAACAGGGGGAGTCAGGGGTCACCCCTCCACTTT
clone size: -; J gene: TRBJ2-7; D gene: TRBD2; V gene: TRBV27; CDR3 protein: CASSLGLALAYEQYF; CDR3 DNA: TGTGCCAGCAGTCTGGGACTAGCGTTAGCCTACGAGCAGTACTTC
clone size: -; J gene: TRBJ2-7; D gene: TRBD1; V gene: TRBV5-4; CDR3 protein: CASSLGGQASSYEQYF; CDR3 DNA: TGTGCCAGCAGCTTAGGGGGACAGGCGAGCTCCTACGAGCAGTACTTC
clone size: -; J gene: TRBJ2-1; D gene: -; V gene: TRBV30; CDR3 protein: CAWAGMNEQFF; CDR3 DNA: TGTGCCTGGGCCGGTATGAATGAGCAGTTCTTC
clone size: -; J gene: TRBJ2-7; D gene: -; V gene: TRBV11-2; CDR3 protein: CASSLRTDREQYF; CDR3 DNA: TGTGCCAGCAGCTTACGTACCGACAGGGAGCAGTACTTC
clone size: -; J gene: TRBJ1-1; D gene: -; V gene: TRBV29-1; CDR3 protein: CSVSVQRQPIEAFF; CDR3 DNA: TGCAGCGTCTCCGTACAACGCCAGCCCATTGAAGCTTTCTTT
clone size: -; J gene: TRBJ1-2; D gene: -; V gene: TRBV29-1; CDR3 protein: CSVEDRVAGYGYTF; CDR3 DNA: TGCAGCGTTGAAGATAGGGTGGCGGGCTATGGCTACACCTTC
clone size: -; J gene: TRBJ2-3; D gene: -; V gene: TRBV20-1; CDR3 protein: CSARGTDTQYF; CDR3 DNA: TGCAGTGCTAGGGGGACTGATACGCAGTATTTT
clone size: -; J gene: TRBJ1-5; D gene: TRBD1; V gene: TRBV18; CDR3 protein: CASSPIGTGRRNQPQHF; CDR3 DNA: TGTGCCAGCTCACCAATCGGGACAGGGCGTAGGAATCAGCCCCAGCATTTT
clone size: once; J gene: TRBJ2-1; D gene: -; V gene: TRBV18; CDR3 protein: CASSPTRSYNEQFF; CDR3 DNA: TGTGCCAGCTCACCAACCCGCTCCTACAATGAGCAGTTCTTC
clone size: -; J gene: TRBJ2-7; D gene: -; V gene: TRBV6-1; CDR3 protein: CASSPRGDLQYF; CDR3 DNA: TGTGCCAGCAGTCCCCGGGGCGATCTCCAGTACTTC
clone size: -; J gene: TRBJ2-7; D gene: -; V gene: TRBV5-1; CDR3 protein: CASSWGRISYEQYF; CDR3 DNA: TGCGCCAGCAGCTGGGGCCGTATCTCCTACGAGCAGTACTTC
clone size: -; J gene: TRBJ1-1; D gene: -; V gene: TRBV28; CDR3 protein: CASREGGVRAFF; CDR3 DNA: TGTGCCAGCAGGGAAGGGGGGGTGAGAGCTTTCTTT
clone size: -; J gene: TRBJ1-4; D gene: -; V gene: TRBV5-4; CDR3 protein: CASSLGGDRGEKLFF; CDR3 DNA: TGTGCCAGCAGCTTGGGGGGGGACCGAGGGGAAAAACTGTTTTTT
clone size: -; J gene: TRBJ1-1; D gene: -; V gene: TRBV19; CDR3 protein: CASTGLLNTEAFF; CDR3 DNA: TGTGCCAGTACAGGTCTATTGAACACTGAAGCTTTCTTT
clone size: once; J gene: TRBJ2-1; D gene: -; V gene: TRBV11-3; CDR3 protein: CASSYDSSYNEQFF; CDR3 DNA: TGTGCCAGCAGCTATGATAGCTCCTACAATGAGCAGTTCTTC
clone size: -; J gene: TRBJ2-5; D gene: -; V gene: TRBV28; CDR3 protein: CASSPMWVPSGVQETQYF; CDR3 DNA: TGTGCCAGCAGTCCCATGTGGGTTCCGTCAGGCGTCCAAGAGACCCAGTACTTC
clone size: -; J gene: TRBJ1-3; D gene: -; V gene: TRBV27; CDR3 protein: CASSLLSGTSGNTIYF; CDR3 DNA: TGTGCCAGCAGTTTATTATCAGGGACCTCTGGAAACACCATATATTTT
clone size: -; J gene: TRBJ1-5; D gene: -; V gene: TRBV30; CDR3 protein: CAWSVTGDQPQHF; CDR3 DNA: TGTGCCTGGAGTGTCACAGGTGATCAGCCCCAGCATTTT
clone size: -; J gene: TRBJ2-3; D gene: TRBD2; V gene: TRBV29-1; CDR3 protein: CSVAGLAGAGTDTQYF; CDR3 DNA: TGCAGCGTAGCGGGACTAGCGGGTGCGGGGACAGATACGCAGTATTTT
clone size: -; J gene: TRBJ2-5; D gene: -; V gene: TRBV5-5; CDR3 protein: CASGESAAQETQYF; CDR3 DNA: TGTGCCAGCGGTGAGTCGGCTGCCCAAGAGACCCAGTACTTC
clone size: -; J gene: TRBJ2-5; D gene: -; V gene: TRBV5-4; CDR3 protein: CASSLLETQYF; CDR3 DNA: TGTGCCAGCAGCTTGTTAGAGACCCAGTACTTC
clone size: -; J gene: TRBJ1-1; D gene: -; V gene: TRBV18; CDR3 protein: CASSRGALNTEAFF; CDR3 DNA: TGTGCCAGCTCACGGGGGGCCCTGAACACTGAAGCTTTCTTT